The 24 T cell receptor beta chains given below trace back to one sample, sequenced in a study of T cells in Graves' hyperthyroidism and ophthalmopathy. The investigators amplified TCR beta CDR3 regions from RNA transcripts. HTBI primers drove first-round RT-PCR of the TCR CDR3. TCRdb reprocessed the multiplex PCR reads via MiXCR and lists one record per CDR3 protein. The data hold some 550,000 distinct CDR3 sequences, with about a sixth observed a single time. Sequenced sample: blood. These TCRs come from a woman aged 40-49 years with Graves' ophthalmopathy.

This clonotype has ten or more counts. The chain recombines TRBV20-1 with TRBJ2-7, with unresolved D. Looked up from germline, CDR1 is DFQATT and CDR2 is SNEGSKA (reference sequence). The CDR3 has 13 residues. V lost 3 bases and J 1 base, leaving 10 bases between the germline ends. CDR3 DNA: TGCAGTGCTAGTGGAGCGAATTCCTACGAGCAGTACTTC. Protein sequence: CSASGANSYEQYF.

The J gene is TRBJ2-2, the V gene TRBV29-1, with D perhaps being TRBD1 or TRBD2 (5 bases each). The CDR3 sequence is 12 residues long. From germline, CDR1 is SQVTM and CDR2 ANQGSEA. V dropped 4 bases and J dropped 6 bases, with 9 bases sitting between them. The CDR3 DNA follows: TGCAGCGTTGTTATGGGGGCCGGGGAGCTGTTTTTT. Its protein is CSVVMGAGELFF.

As concerns this clonotype: A read error may produce the germline difference seen at one junction end. The chain recombines TRBV2 with TRBJ2-1; 9 bases match TRBD2. Germline CDR1 and CDR2: SNHLY and FYNNEI. CDR3 length: 16 residues. CDR3 in amino acids: CATSDSGSPDYNEQFF. In DNA form, the CDR3 reads TGTGCCACCAGTGATAGCGGGAGTCCTGACTACAATGAGCAGTTCTTC.

This chain links TRBV5-1 with TRBJ2-7; the D gene is possibly TRBD1 (5 bases). Between the trimmed V and J ends, which lost 0 bases and 0 bases, there was a span of 10 bases. This CDR3 has 15 residues. From germline, CDR1 is SGHRS and CDR2 YFSETQ. The CDR3 here is CASSLDQGSSYEQYF. The CDR3 DNA follows: TGCGCCAGCAGCTTGGACCAGGGTAGCTCCTACGAGCAGTACTTC. The full variable domain, completed using reference TRBV5-1 and TRBJ2-7, is KAGVTQTPRYLIKTRGQQVTLSCSPISGHRSVSWYQQTPGQGLQFLFEYFSETQRNKGNFPGRFSGRQFSNSRSEMNVSTLELGDSALYLCASSLDQGSSYEQYFGPGTRLTVT.

The rearrangement uses TRBV5-1 and TRBJ2-1; D possibly corresponds to TRBD1 (5 bases). Germline loops: CDR1 SGHRS, CDR2 YFSETQ. V lost 4 bases and J 1 base, leaving 15 bases between the germline ends. The CDR3 spans 16 residues. CDR3 nucleotide sequence: TGCGCCAGCAGCCAACCCCAGGGTGATTCCTACAATGAGCAGTTCTTC. Residues: CASSQPQGDSYNEQFF. The full variable domain, rest sourced from reference TRBV5-1 and TRBJ2-1, is KAGVTQTPRYLIKTRGQQVTLSCSPISGHRSVSWYQQTPGQGLQFLFEYFSETQRNKGNFPGRFSGRQFSNSRSEMNVSTLELGDSALYLCASSQPQGDSYNEQFFGPGTRLTVL.

In its sample, this clonotype was seen many times. The chain combines TRBV7-9 with TRBJ2-3, with D hard to call. V was clipped by 5 bases and J by 3 bases, with 6 bases between them. Germline V gene sequence: CDR1 SEHNR, CDR2 FQNEAQ (reference sequence). The CDR3 covers 12 residues. The DNA of the CDR3 is TGTGCCAGCAGCCAATGGACAGATACGCAGTATTTT. Encoded protein: CASSQWTDTQYF.

The chain combines TRBV10-1 with TRBJ2-5; D is ambiguous. This CDR3 is 14 amino acids long. Germline V gene lookup returns CDR1 WNHNN and CDR2 SYGVQD (reference sequence). V was cut by 0 bases and J by 7 bases, with 12 bases left in between. Written as DNA, the CDR3 is TGCGCCAGCAGTGAGTCGATTTTGGGCGGGACCCAGTACTTC. Its protein product is CASSESILGGTQYF.

The rearrangement links TRBV29-1 to TRBJ2-3; D is possibly TRBD2 (6 bases). V gave up 7 bases and J gave up 0 bases, with 14 bases separating them. The CDR3 loop spans 14 amino acids. Germline CDR1 and CDR2: SQVTM and ANQGSEA. The CDR3 nucleotides are TGCAGCGCCCTACCTGGGACTAGCACAGATACGCAGTATTTT. It yields the protein CSALPGTSTDTQYF.

This clonotype was recorded a few times. CDR3 sequence (DNA): TGTGCCAGCAGCACCGGGACTAGCGGAGCCCTATACAATGAGCAGTTCTTC. The encoded protein is CASSTGTSGALYNEQFF. The chain carries TRBV5-5 and TRBJ2-1; 11 bases are shared with TRBD2. CDR1 is SGHKS, CDR2 YYEKEE, per germline (reference sequence). The CDR3 consists of 17 residues. V shed 4 bases, J shed 4 bases, and the junction held 10 bases outside the gene matches. Variable domain in full (rest from reference TRBV5-5 and TRBJ2-1): DAGVTQSPTHLIKTRGQQVTLRCSPISGHKSVSWYQQVLGQGPQFIFQYYEKEERGRGNFPDRFSARQFPNYSSELNVNALLLGDSALYLCASSTGTSGALYNEQFFGPGTRLTVL.

This clonotype was observed at least ten times. V gene TRBV5-1 combines with J gene TRBJ2-1; tentatively, D is TRBD2 (6 bases). CDR1 is SGHRS, CDR2 YFSETQ, per germline. V was cut by 0 bases and J by 3 bases, with 13 bases left in between. This CDR3 is built from 16 residues. The CDR3 protein is CASSLGFGRDYNEQFF. The CDR3 DNA follows: TGCGCCAGCAGCTTGGGGTTCGGGCGGGACTACAATGAGCAGTTCTTC.

The sample holds a few counts of this clonotype. The genes are TRBV19 and TRBJ2-1; TRBD1 matches at 11 bases. The CDR3 is 18 residues long. The V segment lost 5 bases and the J segment 3 bases; nucleotides outside the gene matches: 12. Per the germline V gene, CDR1 is LNHDA and CDR2 is SQIVND (reference sequence). The CDR3 DNA reads as TGTGCCAGTAGTCCGGAAGGACAGGGGGCTCAACTCTACAATGAGCAGTTCTTC. Translation: CASSPEGQGAQLYNEQFF.

At least ten counts were recorded for this clonotype. The chain uses TRBV6-2 or TRBV6-3 and TRBJ2-6; a weak D match, TRBD2 (6 bases). V lost 5 bases and J 2 bases, leaving 7 bases between the germline ends. Germline assignment: CDR1 MNHEY and CDR2 SVGEGT. The CDR3 loop spans 14 amino acids. CDR3 coding DNA: TGTGCCAGCAGTCGACTAGCTGGGGCCAACGTCCTGACTTTC. Its protein product is CASSRLAGANVLTF.

Only a few counts were recorded for this clonotype. V usage is TRBV19 and J usage is TRBJ2-1, with D tentatively TRBD1 (5 bases). V was trimmed by 10 bases and J by 0 bases, leaving 16 bases between them. Germline V CDR1 and CDR2: LNHDA, SQIVND (reference sequence). The CDR3 consists of 15 residues. The CDR3 DNA is TGTGCCACCAGGGCTCGACAGCTCTCCTACAATGAGCAGTTCTTC. It translates to CATRARQLSYNEQFF.

Note on this clonotype: The junction departs from germline at one end; a sequencing error may be responsible. This chain links TRBV19 with TRBJ2-7, with TRBD2 matching 12 bases. This CDR3 is 18 amino acids long. Germline V lookup: CDR1 LNHDA, CDR2 SQIVND (reference sequence). The CDR3 nucleotides read TGTGCCAGTAGTACCTGGACTAGCGGGATCCCGAGCTCCTACGAGCGGTACTTC. Protein: CASSTWTSGIPSSYERYF.

This clonotype was observed many times. The chain carries TRBV5-1 and TRBJ2-7; TRBD2 matches 11 bases. This CDR3 has 16 residues. Trimming took 4 bases from V and 2 from J; bases not matched to a gene: 8. Germline assignment: CDR1 SGHRS and CDR2 YFSETQ. CDR3 DNA sequence: TGCGCCAGCAGCCCACGACCACTAGCGGGGGCCTACGAGCAGTACTTC. Residues: CASSPRPLAGAYEQYF. Full variable domain (rest looked up from reference TRBV5-1 and TRBJ2-7): KAGVTQTPRYLIKTRGQQVTLSCSPISGHRSVSWYQQTPGQGLQFLFEYFSETQRNKGNFPGRFSGRQFSNSRSEMNVSTLELGDSALYLCASSPRPLAGAYEQYFGPGTRLTVT.

This clonotype appeared a few times. The CDR3 here is CAWSPSGANSPLHF. The CDR3 region has the DNA TGTGCCTGGAGTCCCTCAGGGGCTAATTCACCCCTCCACTTT. V usage is TRBV30 and J usage is TRBJ1-6, with D possibly TRBD1 on 6 matching bases. Germline CDR1 is GTSNPN and CDR2 is SVGIG (reference sequence). V was shortened by 2 bases and J by 6 bases, with 11 bases between the two germline ends. This CDR3 is built from 14 residues. Combining the CDR3 with reference TRBV30 and TRBJ1-6 gives the whole variable domain SQTIHQWPATLVQPVGSPLSLECTVEGTSNPNLYWYRQAAGRGLQLLFYSVGIGQISSEVPQNLSASRPQDRQFILSSKKLLLSDSGFYLCAWSPSGANSPLHFGNGTRLTVT.

This chain links TRBV29-1 with TRBJ1-2; D call uncertain. The CDR3 length is 12 residues. V lost 7 bases to trimming and J lost 3 bases, with 12 bases between them. Germline loops: CDR1 SQVTM, CDR2 ANQGSEA. The CDR3 loop is CSANSGDYGYTF. In nucleotides, the CDR3 is TGCAGCGCCAACTCCGGGGACTATGGCTACACCTTC.

This clonotype was recorded many times. The CDR3 DNA follows: TGTGCCAGCAGCTTTAGCGGGGAAGAGACCCAGTACTTC. Translated: CASSFSGEETQYF. This chain links TRBV5-5 with TRBJ2-5; 8 bases align to TRBD2. Losses at the gene ends were 2 bases for V and 3 bases for J; bases not matched to a gene: 0. The CDR3 runs to 13 residues. The germline V gene encodes CDR1 SGHKS and CDR2 YYEKEE (reference sequence). Full variable domain (rest looked up from reference TRBV5-5 and TRBJ2-5): DAGVTQSPTHLIKTRGQQVTLRCSPISGHKSVSWYQQVLGQGPQFIFQYYEKEERGRGNFPDRFSARQFPNYSSELNVNALLLGDSALYLCASSFSGEETQYFGPGTRLLVL.

The CDR3 loop reads CATSDSGHSSGANVLTF. CDR3 sequence (DNA): TGTGCCACCAGTGATTCGGGACATAGCTCTGGGGCCAACGTCCTGACTTTC. This rearrangement joins TRBV24-1 to TRBJ2-6, with D possibly TRBD1 on 6 matching bases. Germline loops: CDR1 KGHDR, CDR2 SFDVKD. This CDR3 has 17 residues. Between the trimmed V and J ends, which lost 2 bases and 0 bases, there was a span of 10 bases.

This clonotype was detected many times. V gene TRBV5-1 combines with J gene TRBJ2-3; possibly TRBD2 for D (6 bases). Per the germline V gene, CDR1 is SGHRS and CDR2 is YFSETQ. The CDR3 is 15 residues long. Trimming stripped 4 bases from V and 2 bases from J, with 14 bases between. The CDR3 DNA reads as TGCGCCAGCAGCCTCCTGGGGGAGGTCACAGATACGCAGTATTTT. It codes for CASSLLGEVTDTQYF. Together with reference TRBV5-1 and TRBJ2-3, the CDR3 gives the full variable domain: KAGVTQTPRYLIKTRGQQVTLSCSPISGHRSVSWYQQTPGQGLQFLFEYFSETQRNKGNFPGRFSGRQFSNSRSEMNVSTLELGDSALYLCASSLLGEVTDTQYFGPGTRLTVL.

This clonotype came up many times. The chain joins TRBV20-1 to TRBJ2-7; D is perhaps TRBD2 (6 bases). The CDR3 is 13 residues long. Germline values: CDR1 DFQATT, CDR2 SNEGSKA (reference sequence). V was clipped by 6 bases and J by 2 bases, with 14 bases between them. CDR3 region: CSAPSGSPYEQYF. The CDR3 DNA sequence: TGCAGTGCGCCTTCCGGGAGTCCCTACGAGCAGTACTTC.

Only a few counts were recorded for this clonotype. The rearrangement joins TRBV19 to TRBJ1-1; 7 bases agree with TRBD1. The CDR3 spans 13 residues. The V segment lost 5 bases and the J segment 9 bases; nucleotides outside the gene matches: 9. CDR1 and CDR2 from the germline V gene are LNHDA and SQIVND (reference sequence). The DNA for the CDR3 is TGTGCCAGTAGTGGTACTCGGGACAGCAAAGCTTTCTTT. Translating it yields CASSGTRDSKAFF. The full variable domain, rest sourced from reference TRBV19 and TRBJ1-1, is DGGITQSPKYLFRKEGQNVTLSCEQNLNHDAMYWYRQDPGQGLRLIYYSQIVNDFQKGDIAEGYSVSREKKESFPLTVTSAQKNPTAFYLCASSGTRDSKAFFGQGTRLTVV.

This clonotype was counted a few times. The chain uses TRBV12-3 or TRBV12-4 and TRBJ1-6; no firm D call. Trimming took 2 bases from V and 0 from J, leaving 11 bases between them. The CDR3 contains 17 residues. The CDR3 DNA is TGTGCCAGCAGTTTATCTTCAGGCAGCTCCTATAATTCACCCCTCCACTTT. It specifies CASSLSSGSSYNSPLHF.

This clonotype appeared many times. The J gene is TRBJ1-1, the V gene TRBV6-1; maybe TRBD1 (6 bases). Per germline, CDR1 MNHNS and CDR2 SASEGT. Trimming removed 5 bases from V and 5 bases from J, with 12 bases in between. The CDR3 covers 13 residues. The CDR3 nucleotides are TGTGCCAGCAGTCAGGGGTGGGATACTGAAGCTTTCTTT. Encoded protein: CASSQGWDTEAFF.